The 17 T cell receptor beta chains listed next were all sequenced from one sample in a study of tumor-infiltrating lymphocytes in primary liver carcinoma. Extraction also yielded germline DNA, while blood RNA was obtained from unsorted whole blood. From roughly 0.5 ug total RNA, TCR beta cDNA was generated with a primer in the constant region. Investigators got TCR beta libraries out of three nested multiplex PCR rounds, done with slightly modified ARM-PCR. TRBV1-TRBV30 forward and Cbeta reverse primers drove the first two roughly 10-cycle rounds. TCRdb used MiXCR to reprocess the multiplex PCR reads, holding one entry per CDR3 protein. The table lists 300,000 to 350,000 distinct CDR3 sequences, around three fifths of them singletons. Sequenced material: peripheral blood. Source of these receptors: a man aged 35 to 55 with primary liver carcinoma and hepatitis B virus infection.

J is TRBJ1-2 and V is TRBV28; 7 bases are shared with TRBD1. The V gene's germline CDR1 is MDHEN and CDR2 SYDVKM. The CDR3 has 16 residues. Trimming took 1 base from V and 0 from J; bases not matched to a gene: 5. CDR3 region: CASSLYMGTANYGYTF. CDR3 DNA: TGTGCCAGCAGTTTATATATGGGGACAGCTAACTATGGCTACACCTTC.

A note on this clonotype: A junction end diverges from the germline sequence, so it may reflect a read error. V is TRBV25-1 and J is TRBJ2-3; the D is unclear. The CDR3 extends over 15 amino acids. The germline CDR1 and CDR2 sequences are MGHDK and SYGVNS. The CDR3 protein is CASSPRTRATDMQYF. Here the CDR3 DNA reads TGTGCCAGCAGCCCGCGGACGCGAGCCACAGATATGCAGTATTTT.

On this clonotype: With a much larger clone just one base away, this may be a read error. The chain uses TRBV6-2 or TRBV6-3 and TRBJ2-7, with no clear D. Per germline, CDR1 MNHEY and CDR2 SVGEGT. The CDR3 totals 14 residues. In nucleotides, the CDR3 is TGTGACAGCAGTTACCGGGTGTTTCCCTACGAGCAGTACTTC. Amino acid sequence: CDSSYRVFPYEQYF.

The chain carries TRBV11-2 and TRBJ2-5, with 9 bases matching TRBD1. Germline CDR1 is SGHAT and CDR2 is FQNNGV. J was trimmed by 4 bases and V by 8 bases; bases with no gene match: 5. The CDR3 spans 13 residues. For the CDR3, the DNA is TGTGCCAGCTGGACAGGGGAGGGAGAGACCCAGTACTTC. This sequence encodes CASWTGEGETQYF.

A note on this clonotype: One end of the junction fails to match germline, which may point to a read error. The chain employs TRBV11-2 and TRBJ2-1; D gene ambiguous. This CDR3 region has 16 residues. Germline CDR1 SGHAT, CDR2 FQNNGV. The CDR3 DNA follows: TGTGCCAGCGGCTTAGAGCTCCTAGAAGGAATGAATGAGCAGTTGTTC. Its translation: CASGLELLEGMNEQLF.

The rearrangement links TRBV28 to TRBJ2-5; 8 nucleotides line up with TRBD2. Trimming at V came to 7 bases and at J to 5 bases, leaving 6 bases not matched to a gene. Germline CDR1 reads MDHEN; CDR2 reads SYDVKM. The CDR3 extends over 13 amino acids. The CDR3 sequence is CASILGGGETQYF. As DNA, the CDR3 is TGTGCCAGCATCTTAGGCGGGGGGGAGACCCAGTACTTC.

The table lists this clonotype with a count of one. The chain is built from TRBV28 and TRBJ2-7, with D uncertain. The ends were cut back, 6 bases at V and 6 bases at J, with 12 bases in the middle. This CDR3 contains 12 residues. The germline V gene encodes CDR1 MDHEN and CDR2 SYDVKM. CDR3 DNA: TGTGCCAGCAGACCCTATAGTCGCGAGCAGTACTTC. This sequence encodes CASRPYSREQYF. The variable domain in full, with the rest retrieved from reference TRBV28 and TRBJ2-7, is DVKVTQSSRYLVKRTGEKVFLECVQDMDHENMFWYRQDPGLGLRLIYFSYDVKMKEKGDIPEGYSVSREKKERFSLILESASTNQTSMYLCASRPYSREQYFGPGTRLTVT.

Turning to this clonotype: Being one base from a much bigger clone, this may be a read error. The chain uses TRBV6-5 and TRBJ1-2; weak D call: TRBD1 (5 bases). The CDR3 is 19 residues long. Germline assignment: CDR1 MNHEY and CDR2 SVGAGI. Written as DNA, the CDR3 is TGTGCCAGCACTTACTCGGCTCATTTACAGGCGACGGGTATTTATGGCTACACCTTC. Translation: CASTYSAHLQATGIYGYTF.

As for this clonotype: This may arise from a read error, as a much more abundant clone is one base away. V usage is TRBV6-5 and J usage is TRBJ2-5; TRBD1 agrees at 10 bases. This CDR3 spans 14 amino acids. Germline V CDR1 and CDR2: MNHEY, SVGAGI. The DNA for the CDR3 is TGTGCCAGCAGTGATGACAGGGGGCGCGAGACCCCGTACTTC. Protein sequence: CASSDDRGRETPYF.

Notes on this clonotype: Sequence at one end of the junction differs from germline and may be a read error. CDR3 DNA sequence: TGTGCCTGCAGCTTGGGTCCCGGGATTGACTACAATGAGCAGTTCTTC. Translation: CACSLGPGIDYNEQFF. V and J are TRBV5-6 and TRBJ2-1, with TRBD2 as a possible D gene (5 bases). The CDR3 covers 16 residues. Germline V gene sequence: CDR1 SGHDT, CDR2 YYEEEE.

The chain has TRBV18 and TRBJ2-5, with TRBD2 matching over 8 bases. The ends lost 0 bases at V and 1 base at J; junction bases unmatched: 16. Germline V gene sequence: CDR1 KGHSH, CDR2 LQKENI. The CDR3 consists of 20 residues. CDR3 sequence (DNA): TGTGCCAGCTCACCACCGCCGTACGGGAGGGCAATGGATCGCCAAGAGACCCAGTACTTC. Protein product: CASSPPPYGRAMDRQETQYF.

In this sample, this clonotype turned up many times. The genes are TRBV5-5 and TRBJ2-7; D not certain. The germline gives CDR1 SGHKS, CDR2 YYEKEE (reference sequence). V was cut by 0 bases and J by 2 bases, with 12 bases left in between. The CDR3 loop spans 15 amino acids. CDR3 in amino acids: CASSLADLRTYEQYF. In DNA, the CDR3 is TGTGCCAGCAGCTTGGCCGATTTGAGAACCTACGAGCAGTACTTC. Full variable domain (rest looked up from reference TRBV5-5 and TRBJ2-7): DAGVTQSPTHLIKTRGQQVTLRCSPISGHKSVSWYQQVLGQGPQFIFQYYEKEERGRGNFPDRFSARQFPNYSSELNVNALLLGDSALYLCASSLADLRTYEQYFGPGTRLTVT.

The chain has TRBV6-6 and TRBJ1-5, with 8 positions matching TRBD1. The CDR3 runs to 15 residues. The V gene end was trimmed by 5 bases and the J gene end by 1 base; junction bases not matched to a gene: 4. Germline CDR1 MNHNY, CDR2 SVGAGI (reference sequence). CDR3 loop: CASSPGGTSNQPQHF. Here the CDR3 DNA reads TGTGCCAGCAGTCCAGGGGGCACGAGCAATCAGCCCCAGCATTTT.

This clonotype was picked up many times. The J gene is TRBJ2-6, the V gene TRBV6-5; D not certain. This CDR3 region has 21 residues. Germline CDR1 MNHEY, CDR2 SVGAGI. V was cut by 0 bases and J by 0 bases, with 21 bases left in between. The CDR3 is CASSYSILPGPSSSGANVLTF. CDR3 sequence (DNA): TGTGCCAGCAGTTACTCGATCCTCCCAGGCCCCTCCAGCTCTGGGGCCAACGTCCTGACTTTC.

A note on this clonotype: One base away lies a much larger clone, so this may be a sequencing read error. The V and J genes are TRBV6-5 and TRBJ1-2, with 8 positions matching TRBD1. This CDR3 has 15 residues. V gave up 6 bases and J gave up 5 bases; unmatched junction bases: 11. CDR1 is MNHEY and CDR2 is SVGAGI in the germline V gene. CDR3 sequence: CASRISGGVEYGYTF. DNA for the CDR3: TGTGCCAGCAGGATTTCAGGGGGCGTCGAGTATGGCTACACCTTC.

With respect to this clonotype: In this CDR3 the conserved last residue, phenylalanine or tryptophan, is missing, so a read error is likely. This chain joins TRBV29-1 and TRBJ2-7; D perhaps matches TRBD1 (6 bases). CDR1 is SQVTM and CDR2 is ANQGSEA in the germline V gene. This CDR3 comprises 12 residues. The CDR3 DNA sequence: TGCAGAGTTGAAGGGCAGGGGTACGAGCAGTACCTC. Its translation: CRVEGQGYEQYL.

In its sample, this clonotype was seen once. The chain's CDR3 is CASCDPGDTQYF. The CDR3 DNA reads as TGTGCCAGCTGTGACCCGGGGGATACGCAGTATTTT. This chain joins TRBV6-2 or TRBV6-3 and TRBJ2-3, with D maybe TRBD2 (5 bases). Looked up from germline, CDR1 is MNHEY and CDR2 is SVGEGT. V lost 8 bases and J 6 bases, leaving 12 bases between the germline ends. This CDR3 spans 12 amino acids.